This T cell receptor beta chain was profiled in a study of technical replicates of blood from a handful of donors. The CDR3 spans 12 residues. The ends were cut back, 7 bases at V and 7 bases at J, with 13 bases in the middle. Germline CDR1 and CDR2: MNHEY and SVGAGI. TCRdb's copy holds only in-frame clones and misses some; the assay was immunoSEQ multiplex PCR. The table has tens of thousands of clones, around 92% seen once. This TCR derives from a human donor in good health. Some clones in this sample may be carry-over from other donors' samples. Sample: T cells isolated from PBMCs. The genes are TRBV6-5 and TRBJ1-2; weak D call: TRBD1 (5 bases). This chain's CDR3 is CASNDGAFGYTF. The CDR3 DNA follows: TGTGCCAGCAATGATGGGGCTTTTGGCTACACCTTC.